The present TCR beta chain was sequenced within a study of control samples from healthy donors and cancer patients. TCRdb keeps only in-frame clones here, not all; method: immunoSEQ multiplex PCR. Among tens of thousands of clones listed, roughly 94% were seen once. Germline V lookup: CDR1 SGHDT, CDR2 YYEEEE. The V and J ends lost 0 bases and 4 bases, in that order; junction bases with no gene match: 8. CDR3 length: 17 residues. This sequence joins TRBV5-6 and TRBJ1-2; 11 nucleotides agree with TRBD1. Sequenced: blood. This clonotype originated in a man aged 25 to 45 in good health. The CDR3 spells CASSLVSGQGARYGYTF. CDR3 nucleotide sequence: TGTGCCAGCAGCTTGGTCTCCGGACAGGGGGCCCGCTATGGCTACACCTTC. The full variable domain, its missing parts supplied by reference TRBV5-6 and TRBJ1-2, is DAGVTQSPTHLIKTRGQQVTLRCSPKSGHDTVSWYQQALGQGPQFIFQYYEEEERQRGNFPDRFSGHQFPNYSSELNVNALLLGDSALYLCASSLVSGQGARYGYTFGSGTRLTVV.